Listed below are T cell receptor beta chains from one sample, sequenced in a study of shared clonotypes between healthy human individuals. TCRdb's copy holds only in-frame clones and misses some; the assay was immunoSEQ multiplex PCR. There are about 2.2 million clones in the sample; roughly 91% occur only once, and under 2% lies in the top ten. The source material was naive CD8+ T cells from PBMCs. The receptors here all came from a man aged 18 to 30 in good health. Some clones in this sample may be carry-over from other donors' samples. CDR3s leave out the opening cysteine and the closing phenylalanine or tryptophan. The order of the fields is CDR3 length, V gene, J gene, D gene, CDR3 protein. The D gene is left open where the match is weak.

len: 13; v_gene: TRBV28; j_gene: TRBJ2-2; d_gene: NA; CDR3aa: ASSPRMRDTGELF
len: 11; v_gene: TRBV19; j_gene: TRBJ2-7; d_gene: NA; CDR3aa: ASTRQIVYEQY
len: 11; v_gene: TRBV6-4; j_gene: TRBJ2-7; d_gene: NA; CDR3aa: ASSGTLSYEQY
len: 11; v_gene: TRBV30; j_gene: TRBJ1-5; d_gene: NA; CDR3aa: AWSVGQSQPQH
len: 12; v_gene: TRBV4-2; j_gene: TRBJ2-7; d_gene: NA; CDR3aa: ASSQKEVNPEQY
len: 14; v_gene: TRBV5-5; j_gene: TRBJ2-4; d_gene: NA; CDR3aa: ASSLVEGWGKNIQY
len: 17; v_gene: TRBV11-2; j_gene: TRBJ2-3; d_gene: TRBD2; CDR3aa: ASSSIPGTSGFSTDTQY
len: 14; v_gene: TRBV5-8; j_gene: TRBJ1-1; d_gene: NA; CDR3aa: ASTPGGGWMNTEAF
len: 16; v_gene: TRBV6-4; j_gene: TRBJ2-5; d_gene: TRBD2; CDR3aa: ASSDSKREVGYQETQY
len: 11; v_gene: TRBV28; j_gene: TRBJ2-7; d_gene: NA; CDR3aa: ASSLRGSYEQY
len: 14; v_gene: TRBV10-3; j_gene: TRBJ2-1; d_gene: TRBD2; CDR3aa: AISELGTSGSSEQF
len: 11; v_gene: TRBV29-1; j_gene: TRBJ2-7; d_gene: NA; CDR3aa: SVLQGRGYEQY
len: 9; v_gene: TRBV28; j_gene: TRBJ2-7; d_gene: NA; CDR3aa: ASSYGYEQY
len: 12; v_gene: TRBV6-6; j_gene: TRBJ2-2; d_gene: NA; CDR3aa: ALGGGGAAGELF
len: 13; v_gene: TRBV6-5; j_gene: TRBJ2-5; d_gene: TRBD2; CDR3aa: ASSPGLAPSRAQY
len: 12; v_gene: TRBV28; j_gene: TRBJ2-1; d_gene: TRBD1; CDR3aa: ASRPGQGANEQF
len: 15; v_gene: TRBV27; j_gene: TRBJ1-1; d_gene: NA; CDR3aa: ASSLSGRGLLNTEAF
len: 17; v_gene: TRBV27; j_gene: TRBJ2-1; d_gene: NA; CDR3aa: ASSPYSGSSVGVGNEQF
len: 15; v_gene: TRBV21-1; j_gene: TRBJ2-2; d_gene: NA; CDR3aa: ASSLPAERENTGELF
len: 11; v_gene: TRBV15; j_gene: TRBJ2-5; d_gene: NA; CDR3aa: ATSSRRKETQY
len: 12; v_gene: TRBV11-2; j_gene: TRBJ2-7; d_gene: NA; CDR3aa: ASSWGTGLYEQY
len: 15; v_gene: TRBV18; j_gene: TRBJ2-1; d_gene: TRBD1; CDR3aa: ASSPHLGDRGKDEQF
len: 13; v_gene: TRBV7-9; j_gene: TRBJ2-3; d_gene: NA; CDR3aa: ASSFTQGPSDTQY
len: 15; v_gene: TRBV6-1; j_gene: TRBJ2-2; d_gene: TRBD1; CDR3aa: ASSEGLRQGITGELF
len: 14; v_gene: TRBV5-6; j_gene: TRBJ1-5; d_gene: NA; CDR3aa: ASSSREFGSNQPQH
len: 12; v_gene: TRBV28; j_gene: TRBJ2-5; d_gene: TRBD1; CDR3aa: ASRRQGVRETQY